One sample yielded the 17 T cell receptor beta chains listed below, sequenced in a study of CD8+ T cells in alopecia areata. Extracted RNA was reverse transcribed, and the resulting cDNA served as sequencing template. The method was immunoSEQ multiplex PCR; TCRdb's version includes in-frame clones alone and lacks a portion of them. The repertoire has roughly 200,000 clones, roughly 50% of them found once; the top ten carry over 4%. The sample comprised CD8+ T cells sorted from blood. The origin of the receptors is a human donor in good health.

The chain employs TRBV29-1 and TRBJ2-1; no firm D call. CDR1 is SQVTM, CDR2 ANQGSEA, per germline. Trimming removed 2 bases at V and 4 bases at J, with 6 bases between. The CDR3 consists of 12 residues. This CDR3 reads CSVERIYNEQFF. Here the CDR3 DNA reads TGCAGCGTTGAAAGGATATACAATGAGCAGTTCTTC.

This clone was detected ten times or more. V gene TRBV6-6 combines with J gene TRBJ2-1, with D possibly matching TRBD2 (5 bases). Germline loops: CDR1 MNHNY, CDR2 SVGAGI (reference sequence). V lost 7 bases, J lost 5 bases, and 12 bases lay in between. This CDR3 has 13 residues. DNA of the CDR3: TGTGCCAGCACCCACGGGATTAACAATGAGCAGTTCTTC. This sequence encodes CASTHGINNEQFF.

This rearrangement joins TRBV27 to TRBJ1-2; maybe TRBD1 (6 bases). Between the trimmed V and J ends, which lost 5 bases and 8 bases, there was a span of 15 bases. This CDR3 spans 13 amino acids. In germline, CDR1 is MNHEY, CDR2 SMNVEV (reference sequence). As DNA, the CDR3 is TGTGCCAGCAGTAACCAGGGGCGAAAGGGCTACACCTTC. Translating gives CASSNQGRKGYTF.

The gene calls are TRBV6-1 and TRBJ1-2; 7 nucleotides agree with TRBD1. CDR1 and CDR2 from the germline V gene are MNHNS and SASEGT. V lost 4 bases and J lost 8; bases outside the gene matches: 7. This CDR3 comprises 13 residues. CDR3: CASSGLTGSGYTF. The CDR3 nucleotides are TGTGCCAGCAGTGGCCTGACAGGGAGCGGCTACACCTTC.

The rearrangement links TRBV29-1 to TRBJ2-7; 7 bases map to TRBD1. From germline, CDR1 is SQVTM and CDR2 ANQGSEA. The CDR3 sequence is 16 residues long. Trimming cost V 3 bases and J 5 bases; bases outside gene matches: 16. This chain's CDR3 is CSVEGAQGTAKNEQYF. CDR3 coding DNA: TGCAGCGTTGAGGGGGCTCAAGGGACAGCTAAGAACGAGCAGTACTTC.

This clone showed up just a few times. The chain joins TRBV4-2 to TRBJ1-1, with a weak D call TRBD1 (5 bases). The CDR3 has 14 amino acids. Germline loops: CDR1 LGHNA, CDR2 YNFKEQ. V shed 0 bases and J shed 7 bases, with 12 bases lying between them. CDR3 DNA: TGTGCCAGCAGCCAAGATCAGGGAGGGAATGAAGCTTTCTTT. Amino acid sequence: CASSQDQGGNEAFF.

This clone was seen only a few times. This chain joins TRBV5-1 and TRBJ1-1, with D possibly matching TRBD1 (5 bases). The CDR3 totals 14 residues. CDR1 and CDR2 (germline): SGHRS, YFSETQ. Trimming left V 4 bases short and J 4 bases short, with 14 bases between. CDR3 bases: TGCGCCAGCAGCGCCGCCTGGGGGGTCACTGAAGCTTTCTTT. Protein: CASSAAWGVTEAFF.

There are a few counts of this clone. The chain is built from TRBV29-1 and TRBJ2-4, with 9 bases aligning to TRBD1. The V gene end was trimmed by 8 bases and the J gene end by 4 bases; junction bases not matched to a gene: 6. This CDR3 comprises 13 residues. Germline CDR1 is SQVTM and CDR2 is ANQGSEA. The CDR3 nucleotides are TGCAGCTACCGGGACAGGGCTAAAAACATTCAGTACTTC. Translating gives CSYRDRAKNIQYF.

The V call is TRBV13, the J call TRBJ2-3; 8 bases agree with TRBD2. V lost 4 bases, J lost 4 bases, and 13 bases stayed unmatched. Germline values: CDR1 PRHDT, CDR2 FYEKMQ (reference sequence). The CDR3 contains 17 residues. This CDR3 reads CASSSGLDGPWADTQYF. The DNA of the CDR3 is TGTGCCAGCAGCTCGGGACTAGACGGTCCGTGGGCAGATACGCAGTATTTT.

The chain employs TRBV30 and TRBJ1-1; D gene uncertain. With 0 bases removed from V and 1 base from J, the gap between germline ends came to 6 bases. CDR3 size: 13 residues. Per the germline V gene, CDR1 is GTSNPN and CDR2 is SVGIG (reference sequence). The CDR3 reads CAWSVPKNTEAFF. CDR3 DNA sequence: TGTGCCTGGAGTGTACCCAAGAACACTGAAGCTTTCTTT. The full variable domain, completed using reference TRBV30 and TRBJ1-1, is SQTIHQWPATLVQPVGSPLSLECTVEGTSNPNLYWYRQAAGRGLQLLFYSVGIGQISSEVPQNLSASRPQDRQFILSSKKLLLSDSGFYLCAWSVPKNTEAFFGQGTRLTVV.

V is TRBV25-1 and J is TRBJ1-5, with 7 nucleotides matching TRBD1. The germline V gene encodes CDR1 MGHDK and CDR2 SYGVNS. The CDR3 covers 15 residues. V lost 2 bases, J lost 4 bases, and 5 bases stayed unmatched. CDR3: CASSEEGAGNQPQHF. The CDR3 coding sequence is TGTGCCAGCAGTGAAGAGGGGGCAGGGAATCAGCCCCAGCATTTT.

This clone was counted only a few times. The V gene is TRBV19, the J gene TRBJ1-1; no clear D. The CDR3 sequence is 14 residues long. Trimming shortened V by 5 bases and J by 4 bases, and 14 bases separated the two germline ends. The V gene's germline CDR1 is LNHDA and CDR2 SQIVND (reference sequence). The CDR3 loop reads CASSAPDEGTEAFF. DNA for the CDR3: TGTGCCAGTAGTGCCCCGGACGAGGGCACTGAAGCTTTCTTT.

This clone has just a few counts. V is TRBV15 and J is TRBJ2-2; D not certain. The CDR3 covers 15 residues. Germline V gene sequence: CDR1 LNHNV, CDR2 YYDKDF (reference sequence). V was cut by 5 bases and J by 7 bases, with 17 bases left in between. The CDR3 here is CATSARLREGGELFF. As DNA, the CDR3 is TGTGCCACCAGCGCCCGACTCCGTGAAGGCGGGGAGCTGTTTTTT.

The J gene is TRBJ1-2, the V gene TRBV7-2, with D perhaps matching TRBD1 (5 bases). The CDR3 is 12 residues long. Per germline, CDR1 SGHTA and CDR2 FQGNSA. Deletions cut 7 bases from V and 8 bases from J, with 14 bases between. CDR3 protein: CASTPDGAGYTF. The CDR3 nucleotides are TGTGCCAGCACCCCCGACGGGGCCGGCTACACCTTC.

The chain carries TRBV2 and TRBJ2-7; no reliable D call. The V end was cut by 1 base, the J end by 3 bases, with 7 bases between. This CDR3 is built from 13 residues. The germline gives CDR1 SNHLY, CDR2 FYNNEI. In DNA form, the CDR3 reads TGTGCCAGCAGTGAAGTTCCGAACTACGAGCAGTACTTC. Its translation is CASSEVPNYEQYF.

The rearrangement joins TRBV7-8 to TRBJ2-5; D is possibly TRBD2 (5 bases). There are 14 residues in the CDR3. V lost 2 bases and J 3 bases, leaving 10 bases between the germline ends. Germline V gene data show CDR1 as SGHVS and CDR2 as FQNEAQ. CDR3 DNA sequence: TGTGCCAGCAGCTTAAGTCTAGCCGAAGAGACCCAGTACTTC. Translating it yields CASSLSLAEETQYF.

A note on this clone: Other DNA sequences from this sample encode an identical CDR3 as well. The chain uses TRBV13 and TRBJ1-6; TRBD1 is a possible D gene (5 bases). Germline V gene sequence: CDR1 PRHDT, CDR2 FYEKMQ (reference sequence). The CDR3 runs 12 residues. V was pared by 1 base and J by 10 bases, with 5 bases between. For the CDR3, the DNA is TGTGCCAGCAGCTTAGAGGGGTCACCCCTCCACTTT. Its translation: CASSLEGSPLHF.